The 6 T cell receptor beta chains presented below share a single source sample, sequenced in a study of cytomegalovirus exposure and HLA in healthy donors. PCR involved 60 Vbeta and 13 Jbeta primers. Produced via immunoSEQ multiplex PCR; TCRdb's table is partial and in-frame only. The table records 65,000 to 85,000 clones, 86% of them present only once. The source material was PBMCs. These receptors were obtained from a woman aged 30 to 39 in good health and CMV-seronegative.

The rearrangement uses TRBV5-1 and TRBJ1-2; 9 bases agree with TRBD1. Trimming at V came to 3 bases and at J to 3 bases, leaving 9 bases not matched to a gene. This CDR3 has 16 residues. CDR1 SGHRS and CDR2 YFSETQ come from the germline V gene. CDR3 amino acids: CASSSDRQGGDYGYTF. The CDR3 region has the DNA TGCGCCAGCAGCTCCGACCGACAGGGGGGGGACTATGGCTACACCTTC.

The rearrangement joins TRBV7-2 to TRBJ2-5, with TRBD1 as a possible D gene (6 bases). V was pared by 5 bases and J by 1 base, with 14 bases between. The CDR3 runs 15 residues. Germline CDR1 reads SGHTA; CDR2 reads FQGNSA. The CDR3 DNA reads as TGTGCCAGCAGCGAATTGGACAGTCCCCAAGAGACCCAGTACTTC. The encoded protein is CASSELDSPQETQYF. Looking up the rest from reference TRBV7-2 and TRBJ2-5 gives the full variable domain: GAGVSQSPSNKVTEKGKDVELRCDPISGHTALYWYRQSLGQGLEFLIYFQGNSAPDKSGLPSDRFSAERTGGSVSTLTIQRTQQEDSAVYLCASSELDSPQETQYFGPGTRLLVL.

The chain combines TRBV7-8 with TRBJ2-6, with 9 nucleotides matching TRBD1. Germline V gene lookup returns CDR1 SGHVS and CDR2 FQNEAQ. The CDR3 sequence is 20 residues long. V gave up 3 bases and J gave up 2 bases; unmatched junction bases: 14. The CDR3, as DNA: TGTGCCAGCAGCTTCCTTCCCCGGGACAGGGAGATCCCTGGGGCCAACGTCCTGACTTTC. Translation: CASSFLPRDREIPGANVLTF.

This clone was found once. At one end the junction does not follow the germline gene, possibly because of a read error. Other DNA sequences of this sample code for an identical CDR3. The chain carries TRBV11-2 and TRBJ1-1; the D is unclear. CDR1 and CDR2 (germline): SGHAT, FQNNGV. The CDR3 is 17 residues long. For the CDR3, the DNA is TGTGCCAGCAGCTTAGCGGTTCTGGGCGAAAAGAACACTGAAGCCTTCTTT. Its translation: CASSLAVLGEKNTEAFF.

This clone has a handful of counts. The gene calls are TRBV6-1 and TRBJ2-1, with 9 bases that match TRBD1. Germline CDR1 MNHNS, CDR2 SASEGT. With 7 bases clipped from V and 4 bases from J, the junction kept 2 bases outside the gene matches. The CDR3 extends over 13 amino acids. The CDR3 sequence: CASKDRGYNEQFF. The CDR3 DNA reads TGTGCCAGCAAGGACAGGGGATACAATGAGCAGTTCTTC.

This clone was recorded a few times. The chain uses TRBV7-9 and TRBJ1-1; a weak D match, TRBD1 (6 bases). Germline V lookup: CDR1 SEHNR, CDR2 FQNEAQ (reference sequence). The CDR3 contains 13 residues. Trimming stripped 7 bases from V and 1 base from J, with 10 bases between. The DNA for the CDR3 is TGTGCCAGCACCCTACAGGGGAACACTGAAGCTTTCTTT. This codes for CASTLQGNTEAFF. Full variable domain (rest looked up from reference TRBV7-9 and TRBJ1-1): DTGVSQNPRHKITKRGQNVTFRCDPISEHNRLYWYRQTLGQGPEFLTYFQNEAQLEKSRLLSDRFSAERPKGSFSTLEIQRTEQGDSAMYLCASTLQGNTEAFFGQGTRLTVV.